This is a list of T cell receptor beta chains from one sample in a study of monozygotic twins with inflammatory bowel disease. One entry per CDR3 protein, without DNA, is what TCRdb gives after re-calling the 5' RACE reads. This sample contains approximately 340,000 distinct CDR3 sequences. Material: blood. The receptor set was obtained from a human donor with ulcerative colitis or Crohn's disease, or a healthy co-twin of an affected twin (not recorded which). Each CDR3 is given with its conserved first and last residue.

J,V,CDR3
TRBJ2-7,TRBV2,CASMPGARGVEQYF
TRBJ1-4,TRBV5-6,CASSPGTAGMGKLFF
TRBJ2-7,TRBV4-3,CASSQDYQVISYEQYF
TRBJ2-7,TRBV27,CASSLIDRPYEQYF
TRBJ2-5,TRBV10-3,CAISDLKTQYF
TRBJ2-7,TRBV5-1,CASSLTLVGYSYEQYF
TRBJ2-2,TRBV29-1,CSVGQPNTGELFF
TRBJ2-6,TRBV25-1,CASSENSRGSYKSGANVLTF
TRBJ2-4,TRBV6-6,CASSLGQPKNIQYF
TRBJ2-1,TRBV5-4,CASSANSNEQFF
TRBJ1-2,TRBV24-1,CATSEDDRGRGYTF
TRBJ1-1,TRBV5-1,CASSLAGAATEAFF
TRBJ1-1,TRBV4-3,CASSQVGIGNTEAFF
TRBJ1-1,TRBV7-2,CASSSFRGTEAFF
TRBJ2-7,TRBV5-6,CASRMGQGFEQYF
TRBJ1-2,TRBV4-1,CASSQSGGQRNYGYTF
TRBJ2-7,TRBV29-1,CSVEGTSGSYEQYF
TRBJ1-2,TRBV12-3/TRBV12-4,CASSPQGQGRGYTF
TRBJ2-1,TRBV12-3/TRBV12-4,CASSLWFGSSTNEQFF
TRBJ2-1,TRBV5-6,CASSDGTLLHNEQFF
TRBJ1-2,TRBV10-3,CAIGVPGNGYTF
TRBJ2-1,TRBV18,CASSPRVTDNEQFF
TRBJ2-1,TRBV4-1,CASSQDTGGEPYNEQFF
TRBJ1-5,TRBV7-6,CASRAGQSDQPQHF
TRBJ2-1,TRBV6-5,CASSVLAQNNEQFF
TRBJ2-1,TRBV7-3,CASSQRPGQGPYNEQFF
TRBJ2-1,TRBV25-1,CASSEYVSDSSGVNKNEQFF
TRBJ2-3,TRBV5-1,CASSLGLLTADTQYF
TRBJ2-1,TRBV7-6,CASSLGGDLSGEQFF
TRBJ2-5,TRBV11-3,CASSRPEAGGMETQYF
TRBJ1-5,TRBV25-1,CASSESKDFNQPQHF
TRBJ1-1,TRBV20-1,CSLRGGGWSEAFF
TRBJ2-7,TRBV5-1,CASWSGTGESYEQYF
TRBJ1-1,TRBV20-1,CSARGWGSNTEAFF
TRBJ2-7,TRBV7-9,CASSLMSYEQYF
TRBJ2-7,TRBV10-3,CAIMGDRGSYEQYF
TRBJ2-5,TRBV6-2/TRBV6-3,CASKWAGESETQYF
TRBJ1-2,TRBV5-1,CASSADRVGGYTF
TRBJ2-1,TRBV20-1,CSAREVQHNEQFF
TRBJ1-2,TRBV7-2,CASSRMAIYYGYTF
TRBJ2-2,TRBV6-5,CASSRGLAGGPGTGELFF
TRBJ2-7,TRBV5-1,CASSLSSLSSYEQYF
TRBJ2-7,TRBV11-2,CASSRSAGTSAIYEQYF
TRBJ2-3,TRBV4-1,CASSQVDMGVHGTQYF
TRBJ1-1,TRBV7-2,CASSFLLAEAFF
TRBJ2-4,TRBV6-1,CASRMSGGATTNIQYF
TRBJ2-1,TRBV5-1,CASSLEGAGGPYNEQFF
TRBJ1-5,TRBV6-5,CASSYGGGTNQPQHF
TRBJ2-1,TRBV5-1,CASRLPYDNEQFF
TRBJ2-3,TRBV19,CASSINRGDTQYF
TRBJ1-2,TRBV5-1,CASSRSYSTNYGYTF
TRBJ2-2,TRBV5-1,CASRGQPNTGELFF
TRBJ2-6,TRBV29-1,CSAGVTGANVLTF